The 16 T cell receptor beta chains below were found in one sample sequenced in a study of vaccination effects on CD4 cells after COVID-19. No antigen has been identified for these receptors. Researchers isolated CD4+ T cells once roughly ten days of culture had elapsed. Either the mRNA-1273 or the BNT162b2 vaccine was given to participants as two doses. Some clones are missing from TCRdb's copy, which holds only in-frame ones; the method was immunoSEQ multiplex PCR. This sample has 35,000 to 55,000 clones, with approximately 70% found just once. Specimen: CD4+ T cells from PBMCs cultured without peptide, collected after COVID-19 vaccination. The receptors come from a human donor who received a COVID-19 vaccine.

This clone was found once. This chain joins TRBV7-2 and TRBJ1-4; TRBD1 agrees at 7 bases. With V trimmed by 3 bases and J by 5 bases, 12 bases remained unmatched. Germline V gene lookup returns CDR1 SGHTA and CDR2 FQGNSA. The CDR3 extends over 17 amino acids. In DNA, the CDR3 is TGTGCCAGCAGCTTCCTGAAACAGGGGCCGGGGAATGAAAAACTGTTTTTT. It is translated as CASSFLKQGPGNEKLFF.

V is TRBV5-1 and J is TRBJ2-7, with D tentatively TRBD1 (6 bases). Trimming stripped 3 bases from V and 3 bases from J, with 16 bases between. The length of the CDR3 is 15 residues. Germline CDR1 SGHRS, CDR2 YFSETQ. The CDR3 is CASSSTAGTNYEQYF. Here the CDR3 DNA reads TGCGCCAGCAGCTCAACTGCCGGGACAAACTACGAGCAGTACTTC.

The V and J genes are TRBV5-3 and TRBJ1-2; D not resolved. TRBV5-3 is an ORF, with its function uncertain. This CDR3 spans 14 amino acids. Trimming cost V 3 bases and J 0 bases, with 9 bases left between them. CDR3 nucleotide sequence: TGTGCCAGAAGCTGGAAGGGAACTAACTATGGCTACACCTTC. Protein product: CARSWKGTNYGYTF.

The chain has TRBV9 and TRBJ2-3; TRBD1 matches at 8 bases. This CDR3 has 15 residues. CDR1 and CDR2 (germline): SGDLS, YYNGEE. V lost 3 bases, J lost 5 bases, and 8 bases stayed unmatched. CDR3 protein: CASSAPQGAGDTQYF. Written as DNA, the CDR3 is TGTGCCAGCAGCGCCCCTCAGGGGGCTGGAGATACGCAGTATTTT. The whole variable domain, filled in from reference TRBV9 and TRBJ2-3, reads DSGVTQTPKHLITATGQRVTLRCSPRSGDLSVYWYQQSLDQGLQFLIQYYNGEERAKGNILERFSAQQFPDLHSELNLSSLELGDSALYFCASSAPQGAGDTQYFGPGTRLTVL.

This clone is a singleton in its sample. The V call is TRBV3-1 (or the pseudogene TRBV3-2), the J call TRBJ1-1; no firm D call. Germline CDR1 LGHDT, CDR2 YNNKEL (reference sequence). Trimming left V 6 bases short and J 3 bases short, with 11 bases between. This CDR3 region has 13 residues. The DNA for the CDR3 is TGTGCCAGCAGTATTGGGGTTTACACTGAAGCTTTCTTT. Its translation is CASSIGVYTEAFF.

This clone has a handful of counts. The chain carries TRBV18 and TRBJ2-1; possible D gene TRBD2, 6 bases. Per the germline V gene, CDR1 is KGHSH and CDR2 is LQKENI. This CDR3 comprises 15 residues. Trimming left V 1 base short and J 6 bases short, with 13 bases between. The CDR3: CASSPQGGTANEQFF. CDR3 sequence (DNA): TGTGCCAGCTCACCACAAGGCGGGACGGCCAATGAGCAGTTCTTC.

This chain links TRBV15 with TRBJ2-7; weak D call: TRBD2 (6 bases). CDR3 size: 12 residues. Germline loops: CDR1 LNHNV, CDR2 YYDKDF (reference sequence). V lost 5 bases, J lost 6 bases, and 11 bases lay in between. The CDR3 is CATSRDFGEQYF. The DNA of the CDR3 is TGTGCCACCAGCCGGGACTTCGGCGAGCAGTACTTC.

The chain uses TRBV6-5 and TRBJ1-2; 7 bases map to TRBD1. CDR1 MNHEY and CDR2 SVGAGI come from the germline V gene. This CDR3 spans 15 amino acids. J lost 6 bases, V lost 5 bases, and 12 bases had no gene match. In DNA, the CDR3 is TGTGCCAGCAGTACTCGACAGGGTTCTGTGGATGGCTACACCTTC. It codes for CASSTRQGSVDGYTF.

This clone was observed once. The chain uses TRBV7-2 and TRBJ1-1; TRBD1 might be the D (5 bases). Trimming pared 5 bases from V and 1 base from J, leaving 17 bases between. From germline, CDR1 is SGHTA and CDR2 FQGNSA. The CDR3 spans 16 residues. CDR3 amino acids: CASSPWAGSGNTEAFF. CDR3 sequence (DNA): TGTGCCAGCAGCCCTTGGGCAGGGTCGGGGAACACTGAAGCTTTCTTT. Full variable domain (rest looked up from reference TRBV7-2 and TRBJ1-1): GAGVSQSPSNKVTEKGKDVELRCDPISGHTALYWYRQSLGQGLEFLIYFQGNSAPDKSGLPSDRFSAERTGGSVSTLTIQRTQQEDSAVYLCASSPWAGSGNTEAFFGQGTRLTVV.

A single count supports this clone. The chain combines TRBV3-1 (or the pseudogene TRBV3-2) with TRBJ1-1; 7 nucleotides align to TRBD1. CDR1 is LGHDT, CDR2 YNNKEL, per germline (reference sequence). This CDR3 is 15 amino acids long. Unmatched junction bases numbered 8, after V lost 4 bases and J lost 3 bases. This chain's CDR3 is CASSPQGSQHTEAFF. The CDR3 nucleotides are TGTGCCAGCAGCCCACAGGGGTCCCAACACACTGAAGCTTTCTTT.

The CDR3 protein is CASSLLTSGGPQDTQYF. The CDR3 nucleotides are TGCGCCAGCAGCTTGCTAACTAGCGGGGGACCCCAAGATACGCAGTATTTT. The chain joins TRBV5-1 to TRBJ2-3, with 11 nucleotides matching TRBD2. Trimming at V came to 1 base and at J to 5 bases, leaving 9 bases not matched to a gene. This CDR3 region has 17 residues. Germline V CDR1 and CDR2: SGHRS, YFSETQ. The full variable domain, with the rest looked up from reference TRBV5-1 and TRBJ2-3, is KAGVTQTPRYLIKTRGQQVTLSCSPISGHRSVSWYQQTPGQGLQFLFEYFSETQRNKGNFPGRFSGRQFSNSRSEMNVSTLELGDSALYLCASSLLTSGGPQDTQYFGPGTRLTVL.

A few counts support this clone. The chain joins TRBV5-1 to TRBJ2-5; D is unclear. CDR3 size: 14 residues. V lost 0 bases and J 5 bases, leaving 11 bases between the germline ends. Germline V gene data show CDR1 as SGHRS and CDR2 as YFSETQ. Here the CDR3 DNA reads TGCGCCAGCAGCTTGGCGTCAGGTCAGGAGACCCAGTACTTC. It yields the protein CASSLASGQETQYF.

The rearrangement joins TRBV24-1 to TRBJ2-1; D call uncertain. Germline CDR1 and CDR2: KGHDR and SFDVKD. The CDR3 contains 16 residues. Between the trimmed V and J ends, which lost 0 bases and 0 bases, there was a span of 8 bases. CDR3 DNA: TGTGCCACCAGTGATTTGGCAGTTTCCTCCTACAATGAGCAGTTCTTC. Translation: CATSDLAVSSYNEQFF.

V usage is TRBV10-2 and J usage is TRBJ2-7, with TRBD2 matching over 8 bases. With V trimmed by 2 bases and J by 0 bases, 6 bases remained unmatched. CDR1 WSHSY and CDR2 SAAADI come from the germline V gene. The CDR3 runs to 16 residues. CDR3 in amino acids: CASSEPGGATSYEQYF. The CDR3 DNA sequence: TGCGCCAGCAGTGAGCCCGGGGGGGCCACCTCCTACGAGCAGTACTTC.

This clone rates as large (0.1 to 1%). V usage is TRBV30 and J usage is TRBJ2-1; TRBD2 is a possible D gene (6 bases). This CDR3 region has 13 residues. With 0 bases removed from V and 7 bases from J, the gap between germline ends came to 10 bases. From germline, CDR1 is GTSNPN and CDR2 SVGIG (reference sequence). CDR3 nucleotide sequence: TGTGCCTGGAGTGTAGGGAGGCGGAATGAGCAGTTCTTC. Protein sequence: CAWSVGRRNEQFF.

V and J are TRBV5-6 and TRBJ1-2; 7 nucleotides line up with TRBD1. The ends lost 4 bases at V and 0 bases at J; junction bases unmatched: 6. The CDR3 is 15 residues long. The germline V gene encodes CDR1 SGHDT and CDR2 YYEEEE. The CDR3 here is CASSLWDRPNYGYTF. In DNA, the CDR3 is TGTGCCAGCAGCCTATGGGACAGACCTAACTATGGCTACACCTTC. The full variable domain, rest sourced from reference TRBV5-6 and TRBJ1-2, is DAGVTQSPTHLIKTRGQQVTLRCSPKSGHDTVSWYQQALGQGPQFIFQYYEEEERQRGNFPDRFSGHQFPNYSSELNVNALLLGDSALYLCASSLWDRPNYGYTFGSGTRLTVV.